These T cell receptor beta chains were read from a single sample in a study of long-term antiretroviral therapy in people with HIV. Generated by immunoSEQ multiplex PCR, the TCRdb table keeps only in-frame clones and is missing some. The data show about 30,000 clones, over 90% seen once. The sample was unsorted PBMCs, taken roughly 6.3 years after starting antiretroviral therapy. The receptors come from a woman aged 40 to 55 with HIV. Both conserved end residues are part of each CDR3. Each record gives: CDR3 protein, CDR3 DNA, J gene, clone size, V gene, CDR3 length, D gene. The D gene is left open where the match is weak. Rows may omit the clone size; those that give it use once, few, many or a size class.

CDR3aa: CASRHSGGEYNEQFF
CDR3nt: TGTGCCAGCAGACATAGCGGGGGGGAGTACAATGAGCAGTTCTTC
j_gene: TRBJ2-1
abundance: few
v_gene: TRBV6-5
len: 15
d_gene: TRBD2

CDR3aa: CASSLGSNEQFF
CDR3nt: TGTGCCAGCAGCTTAGGGTCCAATGAGCAGTTCTTC
j_gene: TRBJ2-1
abundance: .
v_gene: TRBV11-2
len: 12
d_gene: .

CDR3aa: CASIGGETRNTEAFF
CDR3nt: TGTGCCAGTATAGGGGGCGAAACCAGGAACACTGAAGCTTTCTTT
j_gene: TRBJ1-1
abundance: .
v_gene: TRBV19
len: 15
d_gene: TRBD1

CDR3aa: CASSYQGLANTEAFF
CDR3nt: TGTGCCAGCAGTTATCAGGGGCTCGCGAACACTGAAGCTTTCTTT
j_gene: TRBJ1-1
abundance: .
v_gene: TRBV27
len: 15
d_gene: .

CDR3aa: CSVLQGAGETQYF
CDR3nt: TGCAGCGTCCTACAGGGGGCAGGGGAGACCCAGTACTTC
j_gene: TRBJ2-5
abundance: .
v_gene: TRBV29-1
len: 13
d_gene: TRBD1

CDR3aa: CAWRAKGGYTF
CDR3nt: TGTGCCTGGAGAGCTAAGGGTGGCTACACCTTC
j_gene: TRBJ1-2
abundance: .
v_gene: TRBV30
len: 11
d_gene: .

CDR3aa: CASSRAGQETQYF
CDR3nt: TGCGCCAGCAGCCGGGCAGGCCAAGAGACCCAGTACTTC
j_gene: TRBJ2-5
abundance: .
v_gene: TRBV4-1
len: 13
d_gene: .

CDR3aa: CASRREGGSGNQPQHF
CDR3nt: TGTGCCAGCAGGAGGGAGGGGGGTTCGGGCAATCAGCCCCAGCATTTT
j_gene: TRBJ1-5
abundance: once
v_gene: TRBV27
len: 16
d_gene: .

CDR3aa: CASSAPGIGPPTDTQYF
CDR3nt: TGTGCCAGCAGCGCACCAGGGATTGGGCCCCCCACAGATACGCAGTATTTT
j_gene: TRBJ2-3
abundance: .
v_gene: TRBV7-2
len: 17
d_gene: .

CDR3aa: CASRSGLIYGYTF
CDR3nt: TGTGCCAGCAGGTCGGGACTAATCTATGGCTACACCTTC
j_gene: TRBJ1-2
abundance: few
v_gene: TRBV2
len: 13
d_gene: .

CDR3aa: CASSQDRDTEAFF
CDR3nt: TGCGCCAGCAGTCAGGACAGAGACACTGAAGCTTTCTTT
j_gene: TRBJ1-1
abundance: .
v_gene: TRBV10-2
len: 13
d_gene: .

CDR3aa: CASSLSHGDEQYF
CDR3nt: TGTGCCAGCAGCTTAAGCCACGGGGACGAGCAGTACTTC
j_gene: TRBJ2-7
abundance: .
v_gene: TRBV7-9
len: 13
d_gene: .

CDR3aa: CASSEVQGARRNEQYF
CDR3nt: TGTGCCAGCAGCGAAGTACAGGGGGCTCGGAGAAACGAGCAGTACTTC
j_gene: TRBJ2-7
abundance: .
v_gene: TRBV7-8
len: 16
d_gene: TRBD1

CDR3aa: CASSLGRETQYF
CDR3nt: TGTGCCAGCAGCTTGGGACGGGAGACCCAGTACTTC
j_gene: TRBJ2-5
abundance: .
v_gene: TRBV5-4
len: 12
d_gene: .

CDR3aa: CASSPGTSGNTIYF
CDR3nt: TGCGCCAGCAGCCCGGGTACCTCTGGAAACACCATATATTTT
j_gene: TRBJ1-3
abundance: few
v_gene: TRBV4-3
len: 14
d_gene: .

CDR3aa: CASSPDRGLYNEQFF
CDR3nt: TGTGCCAGCAGCCCAGACAGGGGGCTATACAATGAGCAGTTCTTC
j_gene: TRBJ2-1
abundance: .
v_gene: TRBV27
len: 15
d_gene: TRBD1

CDR3aa: CASSLRTEKAFF
CDR3nt: TGTGCCAGCTCACTCCGGACAGAAAAAGCTTTCTTT
j_gene: TRBJ1-1
abundance: .
v_gene: TRBV18
len: 12
d_gene: .

CDR3aa: CASSESTGTRGGYRETQYF
CDR3nt: TGTGCCAGCAGCGAGAGCACCGGGACTAGAGGCGGGTATAGAGAGACCCAGTACTTC
j_gene: TRBJ2-5
abundance: medium-sized
v_gene: TRBV5-5
len: 19
d_gene: TRBD2

CDR3aa: CASSPWGVAGSNQETQYF
CDR3nt: TGTGCCAGCAGCCCATGGGGGGTAGCGGGGTCTAACCAAGAGACCCAGTACTTC
j_gene: TRBJ2-5
abundance: few
v_gene: TRBV5-6
len: 18
d_gene: TRBD2

CDR3aa: CSVGDRNGNTIYF
CDR3nt: TGCAGCGTTGGGGACAGGAATGGAAACACCATATATTTT
j_gene: TRBJ1-3
abundance: .
v_gene: TRBV29-1
len: 13
d_gene: TRBD1

CDR3aa: CASSILGDTQYF
CDR3nt: TGTGCCAGTAGTATATTGGGGGATACGCAGTATTTT
j_gene: TRBJ2-3
abundance: .
v_gene: TRBV19
len: 12
d_gene: .

CDR3aa: CASSKAVGQSSYEQYF
CDR3nt: TGTGCCAGCAGCAAAGCGGTAGGACAAAGCTCCTACGAGCAGTACTTC
j_gene: TRBJ2-7
abundance: .
v_gene: TRBV11-2
len: 16
d_gene: .

CDR3aa: CASSPSRPTRSDQPQHF
CDR3nt: TGTGCCAGTAGCCCTTCGCGGCCGACCAGGTCAGATCAGCCCCAGCATTTT
j_gene: TRBJ1-5
abundance: .
v_gene: TRBV19
len: 17
d_gene: .

CDR3aa: CASSLGTGQGGEKLFF
CDR3nt: TGTGCCAGCAGCTTAGGGACCGGACAGGGGGGTGAAAAACTGTTTTTT
j_gene: TRBJ1-4
abundance: once
v_gene: TRBV7-9
len: 16
d_gene: TRBD1